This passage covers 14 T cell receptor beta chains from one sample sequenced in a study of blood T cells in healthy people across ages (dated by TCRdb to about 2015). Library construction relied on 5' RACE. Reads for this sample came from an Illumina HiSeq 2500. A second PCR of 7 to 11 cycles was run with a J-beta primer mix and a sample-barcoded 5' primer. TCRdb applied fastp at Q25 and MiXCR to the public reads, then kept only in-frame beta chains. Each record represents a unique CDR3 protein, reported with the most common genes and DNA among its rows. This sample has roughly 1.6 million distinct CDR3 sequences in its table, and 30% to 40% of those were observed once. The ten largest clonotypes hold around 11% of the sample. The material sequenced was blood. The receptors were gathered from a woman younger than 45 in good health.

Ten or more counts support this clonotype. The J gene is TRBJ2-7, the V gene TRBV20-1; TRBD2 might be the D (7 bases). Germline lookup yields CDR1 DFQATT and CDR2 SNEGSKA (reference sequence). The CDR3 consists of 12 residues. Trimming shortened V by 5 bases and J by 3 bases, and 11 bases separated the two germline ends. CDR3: CSAYREGYEQYF. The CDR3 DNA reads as TGCAGTGCTTACAGGGAGGGCTACGAGCAGTACTTC.

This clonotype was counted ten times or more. CDR3 DNA sequence: TGCGCCAGCAGCCAATTACCAAGGGGGCGGAGCACAGATACGCAGTATTTT. Its translation: CASSQLPRGRSTDTQYF. The rearrangement uses TRBV4-1 and TRBJ2-3; 7 nucleotides agree with TRBD1. Germline-derived CDR1 and CDR2 are MGHRA and YSYEKL. With V trimmed by 2 bases and J by 0 bases, 8 bases remained unmatched. The CDR3 has 17 residues.

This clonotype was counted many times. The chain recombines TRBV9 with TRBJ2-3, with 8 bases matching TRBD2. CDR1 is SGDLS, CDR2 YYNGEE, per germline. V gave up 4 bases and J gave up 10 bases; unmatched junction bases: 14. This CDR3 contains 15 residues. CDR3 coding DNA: TGTGCCAGCAGCTTATCGGGAGGGCCCAGTGTCTCGCAGTATTTT. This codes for CASSLSGGPSVSQYF.

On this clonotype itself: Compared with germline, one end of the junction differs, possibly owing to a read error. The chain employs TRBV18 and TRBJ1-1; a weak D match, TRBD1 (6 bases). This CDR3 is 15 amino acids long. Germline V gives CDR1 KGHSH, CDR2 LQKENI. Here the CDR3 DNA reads TGTGCCAGCTCACCTGCGACAGGCGAGGGCACTGAAACTTTCTTT. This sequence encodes CASSPATGEGTETFF.

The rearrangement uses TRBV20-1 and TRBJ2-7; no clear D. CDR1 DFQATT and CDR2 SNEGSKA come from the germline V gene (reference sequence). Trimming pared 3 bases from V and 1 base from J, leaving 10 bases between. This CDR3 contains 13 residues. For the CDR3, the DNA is TGCAGTGCTAGTGTGGCCAGTTCCTACGAGCAGTACTTC. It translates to CSASVASSYEQYF.

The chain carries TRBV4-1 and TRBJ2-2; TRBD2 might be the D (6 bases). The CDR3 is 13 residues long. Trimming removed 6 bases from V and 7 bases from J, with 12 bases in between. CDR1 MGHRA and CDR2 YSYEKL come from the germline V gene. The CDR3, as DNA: TGCGCCAGCAGGGCGGGAATCAGCGGGGAGCTGTTTTTT. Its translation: CASRAGISGELFF.

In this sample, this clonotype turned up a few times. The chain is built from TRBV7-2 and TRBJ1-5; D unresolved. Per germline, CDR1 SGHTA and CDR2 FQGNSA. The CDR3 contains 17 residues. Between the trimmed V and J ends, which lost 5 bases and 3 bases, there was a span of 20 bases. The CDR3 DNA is TGTGCCAGCAGCCTAATACCTCCTATGGGCTACAATCAGCCCCAGCATTTT. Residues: CASSLIPPMGYNQPQHF.

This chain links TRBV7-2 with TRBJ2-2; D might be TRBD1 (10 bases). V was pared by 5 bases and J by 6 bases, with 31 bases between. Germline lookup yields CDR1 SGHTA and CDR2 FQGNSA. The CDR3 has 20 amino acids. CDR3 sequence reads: CASSPRQGASGRLHPGELFF. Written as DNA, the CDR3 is TGTGCCAGCAGCCCCCGACAGGGGGCAAGCGGGAGGCTCCACCCCGGGGAGCTGTTTTTT.

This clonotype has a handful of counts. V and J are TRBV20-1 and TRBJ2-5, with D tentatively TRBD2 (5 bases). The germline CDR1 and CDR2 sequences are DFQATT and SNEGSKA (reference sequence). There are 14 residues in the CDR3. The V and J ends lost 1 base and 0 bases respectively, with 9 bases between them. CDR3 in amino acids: CSARVDWYQETQYF. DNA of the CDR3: TGCAGTGCTAGAGTGGACTGGTACCAAGAGACCCAGTACTTC.

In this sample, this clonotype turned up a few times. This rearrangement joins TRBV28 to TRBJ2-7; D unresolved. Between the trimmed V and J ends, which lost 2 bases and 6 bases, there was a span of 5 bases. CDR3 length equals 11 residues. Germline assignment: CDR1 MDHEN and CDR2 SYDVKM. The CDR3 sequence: CASSLIFEQYF. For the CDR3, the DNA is TGTGCCAGCAGTTTAATTTTCGAGCAGTACTTC.

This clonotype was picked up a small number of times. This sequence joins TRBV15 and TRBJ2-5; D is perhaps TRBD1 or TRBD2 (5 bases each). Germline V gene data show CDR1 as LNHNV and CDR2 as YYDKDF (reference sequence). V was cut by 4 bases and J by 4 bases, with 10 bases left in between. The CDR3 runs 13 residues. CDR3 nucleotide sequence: TGTGCCACCAGCACAAGAGGGACAGAGACCCAGTACTTC. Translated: CATSTRGTETQYF.

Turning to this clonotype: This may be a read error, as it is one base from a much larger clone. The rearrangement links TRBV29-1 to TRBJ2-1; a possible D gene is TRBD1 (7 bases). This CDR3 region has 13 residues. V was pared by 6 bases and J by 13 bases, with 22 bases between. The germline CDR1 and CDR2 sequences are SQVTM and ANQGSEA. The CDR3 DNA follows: TGCAGCGTCGGGGGACAGTTCCAAGAGACCCAGTTCTTC. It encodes CSVGGQFQETQFF.

This CDR3 is CSARDPSEGSLIEQFF. DNA of the CDR3: TGCAGTGCTAGAGACCCCTCTGAAGGAAGCCTGATTGAGCAGTTCTTC. V and J are TRBV20-1 and TRBJ2-1; D call uncertain. Germline V lookup: CDR1 DFQATT, CDR2 SNEGSKA (reference sequence). The CDR3 consists of 16 residues. Trimming stripped 0 bases from V and 9 bases from J, with 21 bases between.

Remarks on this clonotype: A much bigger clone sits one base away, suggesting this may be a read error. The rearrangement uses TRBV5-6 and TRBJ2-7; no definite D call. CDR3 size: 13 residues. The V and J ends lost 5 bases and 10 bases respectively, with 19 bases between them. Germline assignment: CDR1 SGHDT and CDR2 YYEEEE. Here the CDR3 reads CASSVNLREIQYF. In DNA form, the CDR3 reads TGTGCCAGCAGTGTAAATCTGCGAGAGATCCAGTACTTC. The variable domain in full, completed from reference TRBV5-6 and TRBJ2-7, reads DAGVTQSPTHLIKTRGQQVTLRCSPKSGHDTVSWYQQALGQGPQFIFQYYEEEERQRGNFPDRFSGHQFPNYSSELNVNALLLGDSALYLCASSVNLREIQYFGPGTRLTVT.